A selection of T cell receptor beta chains follows, all from one sample in a study of CD4 T cells in relation to SARS-CoV-2 and coronaviruses. Using immunoSEQ multiplex PCR, the repertoire was profiled, and TCRdb retains in-frame clones only, with some absent. The sample has roughly 31,000 clones; approximately 79% are singletons. No antigen is known for these receptors. The specimen sequenced was CD4+ T cells from PBMCs, cultured in vitro. These receptors all come from a human donor in good health. The CDR3 runs from the conserved cysteine through the conserved F or W. Each record gives: V gene, J gene, D gene, clone size, CDR3 DNA, CDR3 protein. A D gene is named only where the DNA matches it firmly. Size tells how often a clone was seen (once, few, many) or the class of an expanded clone, and some rows leave it out.

V: TRBV6-5
J: TRBJ1-1
D: -
size: -
DNA: TGTGCCAGCAGTTCCTTGGGACGGGGGAACACTGAAGCTTTCTTT
CDR3: CASSSLGRGNTEAFF

V: TRBV9
J: TRBJ2-1
D: TRBD1
size: -
DNA: TGTGCCAGCAGCGTAGACAGGGGGACGGGGGTTTACAATGAGCAGTTCTTC
CDR3: CASSVDRGTGVYNEQFF

V: TRBV19
J: TRBJ1-5
D: -
size: -
DNA: TGTGCCAGTAGTAGGGAGGGTAGGGGGACACCCCGCAATCAGCCCCAGCATTTT
CDR3: CASSREGRGTPRNQPQHF

V: TRBV9
J: TRBJ1-5
D: -
size: few
DNA: TGTGCCAGCAGCTCCAGCGTCGGAGCGGATCAGCCCCAGCATTTT
CDR3: CASSSSVGADQPQHF

V: TRBV4-2
J: TRBJ1-1
D: -
size: -
DNA: TGTGCCAGCAGCCAAGGGGACACTAACACTGAAGCTTTCTTT
CDR3: CASSQGDTNTEAFF

V: TRBV14
J: TRBJ1-1
D: -
size: -
DNA: TGTGCCAGCAGCCAATTTTCGAGCAGAGCTTTCTTT
CDR3: CASSQFSSRAFF

V: TRBV5-1
J: TRBJ2-5
D: TRBD2
size: -
DNA: TGCGCCAGCAGCTCGGGACTAGCGGGGGCGACCTCACAGACCCAGTACTTC
CDR3: CASSSGLAGATSQTQYF

V: TRBV7-8
J: TRBJ2-1
D: -
size: -
DNA: TGTGCCAGCAGCCTGTGGCAGGGGAACTACAATGAGCAGTTCTTC
CDR3: CASSLWQGNYNEQFF

V: TRBV12-3/TRBV12-4
J: TRBJ1-2
D: TRBD1
size: -
DNA: TGTGCCAGCAGTTTGGCCGGGACAGCAGGCTACACCTTC
CDR3: CASSLAGTAGYTF

V: TRBV5-1
J: TRBJ2-3
D: -
size: -
DNA: TGCGCCAGCAGTCGGGGTTACAACCAGGCTAGCACAGATACGCAGTATTTT
CDR3: CASSRGYNQASTDTQYF

V: TRBV6-5
J: TRBJ1-2
D: -
size: -
DNA: TGTGCCAGCAGTTCGCCGGGACAATCGGCCTATGGCTACACCTTC
CDR3: CASSSPGQSAYGYTF